The present TCR beta chain was sequenced within a study of blood T cell repertoires in COVID-19. The repertoire was sequenced with immunoSEQ multiplex PCR; TCRdb's copy has only in-frame clones and lacks some. The sample includes tens of thousands of clones, approximately 80% of them seen just once. Germline-derived CDR1 and CDR2 are SGHTA and FQGTGA. CDR3 length: 13 residues. The V and J ends lost 5 bases and 6 bases respectively, with 12 bases between them. The V gene is TRBV7-3, the J gene TRBJ2-3; D call uncertain. The sequence came from a man aged 60 to 75 with acute or convalescent COVID-19. Sequencing input: peripheral blood. The CDR3 protein is CASSLNSIDTQYF. The CDR3 bases are TGTGCCAGCAGCCTAAACTCTATCGATACGCAGTATTTT.